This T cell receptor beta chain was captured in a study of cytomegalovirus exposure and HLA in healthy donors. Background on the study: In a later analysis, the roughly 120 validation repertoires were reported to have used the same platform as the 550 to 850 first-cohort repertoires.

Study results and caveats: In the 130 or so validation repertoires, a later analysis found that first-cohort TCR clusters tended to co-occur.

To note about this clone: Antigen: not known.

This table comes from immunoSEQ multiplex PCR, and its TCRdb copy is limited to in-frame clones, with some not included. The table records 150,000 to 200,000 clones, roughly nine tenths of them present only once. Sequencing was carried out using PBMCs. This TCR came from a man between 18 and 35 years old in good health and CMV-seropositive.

The CDR3 DNA reads TGTGCCAGCAGCACCCGAAACCTTATAGCGGGATTCGCATCATACAATGAGCAGTTCTTC. Translated, it gives CASSTRNLIAGFASYNEQFF. This chain uses TRBV9 with TRBJ2-1, with TRBD2 matching over 8 bases. V lost 4 bases to trimming and J lost 4 bases; unmatched junction nucleotides: 22. The CDR3 covers 20 residues. Germline CDR1 SGDLS, CDR2 YYNGEE. Full variable domain (rest looked up from reference TRBV9 and TRBJ2-1): DSGVTQTPKHLITATGQRVTLRCSPRSGDLSVYWYQQSLDQGLQFLIQYYNGEERAKGNILERFSAQQFPDLHSELNLSSLELGDSALYFCASSTRNLIAGFASYNEQFFGPGTRLTVL.